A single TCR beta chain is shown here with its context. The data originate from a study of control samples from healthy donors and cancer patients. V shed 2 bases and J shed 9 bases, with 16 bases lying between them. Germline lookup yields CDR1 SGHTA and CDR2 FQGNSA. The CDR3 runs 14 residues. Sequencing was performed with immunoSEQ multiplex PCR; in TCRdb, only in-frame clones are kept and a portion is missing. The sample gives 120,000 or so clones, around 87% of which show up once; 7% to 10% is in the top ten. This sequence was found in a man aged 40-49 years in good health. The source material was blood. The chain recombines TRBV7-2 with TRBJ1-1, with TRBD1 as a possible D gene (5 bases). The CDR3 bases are TGTGCCAGCAGCTTATTAGTAGGGGCCGCAAAAGCTTTCTTT. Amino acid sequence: CASSLLVGAAKAFF.